This T cell receptor beta chain emerged from a study of OX40 agonist ivuxolimab in advanced cancers. About the research overall: Each dose-escalation patient presented with hepatocellular carcinoma, melanoma, renal cell or head and neck cancer. Study conclusions and caveats: Partial responders at 0.1-3.0 mg/kg had among the lowest clonal expansion. CD8+ T cells showed, on average, more clonal expansion than CD4+ cells.

Here immunoSEQ multiplex PCR was the method, and the copy in TCRdb shows in-frame clones only, minus some. Of some 62,000 clones listed, approximately 90% are singletons. The CDR3 is 14 residues long. The germline gives CDR1 SGHNT, CDR2 YYREEE (reference sequence). V was cut by 4 bases and J by 1 base, with 11 bases left in between. Exclusion applied to patients with autoimmune disease history or systemic immunosuppression. As to this clone: What it recognizes is unknown.

The sequence was obtained from an adult with an advanced solid tumor such as melanoma, head and neck, liver or kidney cancer. The chain combines TRBV5-4 with TRBJ2-5, with D unclear. The specimen comprised CD4+ or CD8+ T cells sorted from blood, sampled in a trial of the OX40 agonist ivuxolimab. The CDR3 protein is CASSVWRLQETQYF. The CDR3 bases are TGTGCCAGCAGCGTTTGGAGACTCCAAGAGACCCAGTACTTC.